This is a list of T cell receptor beta chains from one sample in a study of T cells in localized non-small cell lung cancer. Libraries were prepared by immunoSEQ multiplex PCR; TCRdb keeps only in-frame clonotypes and omits some of them. The data contain roughly 19,000 clones, 80% to 90% of them singletons. This specimen was PBMCs, taken before any cancer treatment. The receptors come from a man aged 35-69 years with stage II squamous cell lung carcinoma. Each CDR3 is given with its conserved first and last residue. The D gene is left open where the match is weak. A row's size may be missing; if present it is once, few, many or a size class.

j_gene	d_gene	v_gene	abundance	CDR3aa	CDR3nt
TRBJ2-7	NA	TRBV5-5	NA	CASSGGARTFSYEQYF	TGTGCCAGCAGCGGGGGGGCTAGGACTTTTTCCTACGAGCAGTACTTC
TRBJ1-3	NA	TRBV14	NA	CASSQGGRNTIYF	TGTGCCAGCAGCCAAGGAGGGAGAAACACCATATATTTT
TRBJ2-3	TRBD1	TRBV5-5	NA	CASGQGDTDTQYF	TGTGCCAGCGGACAGGGTGATACAGATACGCAGTATTTT
TRBJ2-3	NA	TRBV19	NA	CASIRSWPSSTDTQYF	TGTGCCAGTATCCGCTCTTGGCCTTCTAGCACAGATACGCAGTATTTT
TRBJ1-4	NA	TRBV7-2	NA	CASSLRFQNEKLFF	TGTGCCAGCAGCTTAAGGTTTCAAAATGAAAAACTGTTTTTT
TRBJ1-1	TRBD1	TRBV19	few	CASSDKRTGSSTEAFF	TGTGCCAGTAGTGACAAGAGGACAGGGTCTTCCACTGAAGCTTTCTTT
TRBJ2-2	TRBD1	TRBV5-4	NA	CASSMGQAGGGELFF	TGTGCCAGCAGCATGGGACAGGCAGGGGGTGGGGAGCTGTTTTTT
TRBJ2-1	TRBD1	TRBV5-8	NA	CASSAGTGAYNEQFF	TGTGCCAGCAGCGCCGGGACAGGGGCGTACAATGAGCAGTTCTTC
TRBJ1-6	NA	TRBV19	NA	CASSVNSALHF	TGTGCCAGTAGTGTTAATTCAGCCCTCCACTTT
TRBJ2-2	TRBD2	TRBV19	NA	CASSIGTSGELFF	TGTGCCAGTAGTATAGGGACTAGCGGGGAGCTGTTTTTT
TRBJ2-7	NA	TRBV27	NA	CASSSFPGEQYF	TGTGCCAGCAGTTCATTCCCAGGAGAGCAGTACTTC
TRBJ2-2	TRBD2	TRBV6-5	NA	CASRAGRTGELFF	TGTGCCAGCAGAGCGGGGCGAACCGGGGAGCTGTTTTTT
TRBJ2-7	NA	TRBV9	NA	CASSVVGGSVEQYF	TGTGCCAGCAGCGTAGTAGGGGGGTCGGTCGAGCAGTACTTC